The 2 T cell receptor beta chains reported below all come from one sample, sequenced in a study of blood T cell repertoires in COVID-19. Here immunoSEQ multiplex PCR was the method, and the copy in TCRdb shows in-frame clones only, minus some. The table has approximately 70,000 clones, more than 75% seen once. What was sequenced was peripheral blood. All receptors derive from a human donor in a cohort sampled during active COVID-19.

The chain is built from TRBV19 and TRBJ1-1; D not resolved. Germline-derived CDR1 and CDR2 are LNHDA and SQIVND (reference sequence). V was trimmed by 5 bases and J by 0 bases, leaving 10 bases between them. The CDR3 loop spans 14 amino acids. Here the CDR3 DNA reads TGTGCCAGTAGTCTGAACGGGATGAACACTGAAGCTTTCTTT. Its translation is CASSLNGMNTEAFF. Drawing the rest from reference TRBV19 and TRBJ1-1, the complete variable domain is DGGITQSPKYLFRKEGQNVTLSCEQNLNHDAMYWYRQDPGQGLRLIYYSQIVNDFQKGDIAEGYSVSREKKESFPLTVTSAQKNPTAFYLCASSLNGMNTEAFFGQGTRLTVV.

The chain couples TRBV11-2 to TRBJ2-7, with D tentatively TRBD2 (5 bases). CDR1 and CDR2 (germline): SGHAT, FQNNGV. V dropped 1 base and J dropped 2 bases, with 12 bases sitting between them. The CDR3 length is 15 residues. CDR3 loop: CASSLVGSGTYEQYF. The CDR3 coding sequence is TGTGCCAGCAGCTTAGTTGGTTCGGGGACCTACGAGCAGTACTTC.